This T cell receptor (beta chain) was recorded in a study of cytomegalovirus exposure and HLA in healthy donors. Study findings and constraints: Across donors, sequencing depth was assumed by presence/absence analyses to be roughly uniform. For most TCR beta V segments, an earlier analysis put the productive rate at about 90% or about 30% of the time. Cytomegalovirus association was listed for 170 or so TCR beta chains. There was a cluster of highly shared sequence variants that was likely a sequencing artifact.

The length of the CDR3 is 15 residues. CDR1 is LGHNA and CDR2 is YSLEER in the germline V gene. PCR used 60 Vbeta primers and 13 Jbeta primers. Data came from immunoSEQ multiplex PCR; TCRdb stores just in-frame clones and leaves some out. In the table there are fewer than 130,000 clones, 76% of which are singletons. Concerning this clone itself: No antigen is known for it.

Sequencing used PBMCs. The chain couples TRBV4-3 to TRBJ2-5; D is possibly TRBD1 (6 bases). Judging by the DNA end, TRBJ2-7 fits better; the J call may be wrong. This receptor was identified in a man aged 25 to 40 in good health and CMV-seropositive. CDR3 in DNA: TGCGCCAGCAGCCAAGGAGTGGACAGTTCCTACGAGCAGTACTTC. This translates into CASSQGVDSSYEQYF.